The 30 T cell receptor beta chains reported below all come from one sample, sequenced in a study of cytomegalovirus exposure and HLA in healthy donors. The study ran its PCR with 60 Vbeta and 13 Jbeta primers. Here immunoSEQ multiplex PCR was the method, and the copy in TCRdb shows in-frame clones only, minus some. The data hold approximately 120,000 clones, with approximately 70% observed a single time. Sequences were obtained from PBMCs. Receptors were obtained from a man between 35 and 55 years old in good health and CMV-seronegative.

This chain links TRBV15 with TRBJ2-7; 7 nucleotides line up with TRBD1. J gave up 2 bases and V 0 bases, and 7 bases lay outside the gene matches. Germline V gene data show CDR1 as LNHNV and CDR2 as YYDKDF (reference sequence). This CDR3 comprises 16 residues. The CDR3 DNA sequence: TGTGCCACCAGCAGAGAGGTGAGGGGGCCCCCCTACGAGCAGTACTTC. Its translation: CATSREVRGPPYEQYF.

V usage is TRBV5-1 and J usage is TRBJ1-2; a possible D gene is TRBD1 (6 bases). The germline V gene encodes CDR1 SGHRS and CDR2 YFSETQ. V was shortened by 0 bases and J by 8 bases, with 14 bases between the two germline ends. The CDR3 extends over 14 amino acids. The CDR3 sequence is CASSLETGPGGYTF. CDR3 nucleotide sequence: TGCGCCAGCAGCTTGGAAACAGGGCCTGGGGGCTACACCTTC.

The chain carries TRBV7-2 and TRBJ2-7; D might be TRBD2 (6 bases). The CDR3 covers 14 residues. CDR1 and CDR2 from the germline V gene are SGHTA and FQGNSA. Between the trimmed V and J ends, which lost 5 bases and 2 bases, there was a span of 13 bases. CDR3 sequence reads: CASSPAGGTYEQYF. DNA of the CDR3: TGTGCCAGCAGCCCGGCGGGCGGGACCTACGAGCAGTACTTC.

The chain is built from TRBV5-6 and TRBJ1-4; weak D call: TRBD1 (5 bases). V was cut by 3 bases and J by 3 bases, with 15 bases left in between. The CDR3 has 16 residues. Germline-derived CDR1 and CDR2 are SGHDT and YYEEEE. This CDR3 reads CASSSYSRASNEKLFF. The CDR3 nucleotides read TGTGCCAGCAGCTCCTACTCCAGGGCGTCTAATGAAAAACTGTTTTTT.

This clone was counted a single time. In DNA form, the CDR3 reads TGTGCTAGTGGTCCCCCTGGAGGGACGGACGGGGAGCTGTTTTTT. This encodes CASGPPGGTDGELFF. J is TRBJ2-2 and V is TRBV12-5; tentatively, D is TRBD2 (6 bases). In germline, CDR1 is LGHNT, CDR2 FRNRAP. Trimming took off 5 bases at V and 7 bases at J, with 17 bases between the two ends. The CDR3 is 15 amino acids.

This chain links TRBV5-1 with TRBJ2-7; 8 bases line up with TRBD1. After removal of 0 bases from V and 6 bases from J, the junction contained 8 bases not matched to a gene. CDR1 SGHRS and CDR2 YFSETQ come from the germline V gene. There are 15 residues in the CDR3. The CDR3 nucleotides read TGCGCCAGCAGCTTGGGAGGGACAGGAAAAAGCGAGCAGTACTTC. Amino acid sequence: CASSLGGTGKSEQYF.

The rearrangement joins TRBV5-1 to TRBJ1-4; possibly TRBD1 for D (6 bases). CDR3 size: 15 residues. Per germline, CDR1 SGHRS and CDR2 YFSETQ. V was pared by 4 bases and J by 7 bases, with 17 bases between. The CDR3: CASSIYRVEGEKLFF. DNA of the CDR3: TGCGCCAGCAGCATCTACAGGGTTGAGGGTGAAAAACTGTTTTTT.

The genes are TRBV27 and TRBJ1-1; the D gene is possibly TRBD1 (6 bases). The CDR3 runs to 13 residues. Germline V CDR1 and CDR2: MNHEY, SMNVEV (reference sequence). The V end was cut by 8 bases, the J end by 1 base, with 11 bases between. The CDR3 DNA sequence: TGTGCCAGCCGACCACAGGGGAACACTGAAGCTTTCTTT. Protein product: CASRPQGNTEAFF.

Notes on this clone: Other nucleotide sequences from this sample produce the same CDR3. The chain combines TRBV7-9 with TRBJ1-1; D remains ambiguous. The germline V and J ends were trimmed by 2 bases and 1 base, with 20 bases remaining between them. Germline assignment: CDR1 SEHNR and CDR2 FQNEAQ (reference sequence). CDR3 length: 18 residues. CDR3: CASSLRGVRGIGNTEAFF. CDR3 bases: TGTGCCAGCAGCTTAAGAGGAGTTCGGGGAATCGGGAACACTGAAGCTTTCTTT.

The rearrangement links TRBV9 to TRBJ1-3; 9 positions agree with TRBD1. Germline trimming cut 4 bases from V and 9 bases from J; bases unmatched to any gene: 14. Germline-derived CDR1 and CDR2 are SGDLS and YYNGEE. The CDR3 contains 16 residues. Here the CDR3 reads CASSPRQGVGSGTIYF. The CDR3 DNA reads as TGTGCCAGCAGCCCGAGACAGGGGGTTGGTAGTGGCACCATATATTTT. The full variable domain, its missing parts supplied by reference TRBV9 and TRBJ1-3, is DSGVTQTPKHLITATGQRVTLRCSPRSGDLSVYWYQQSLDQGLQFLIQYYNGEERAKGNILERFSAQQFPDLHSELNLSSLELGDSALYFCASSPRQGVGSGTIYFGEGSWLTVV.

V usage is TRBV5-1 and J usage is TRBJ1-5; 7 positions match TRBD1. CDR1 and CDR2 (germline): SGHRS, YFSETQ. The CDR3 is 22 residues long. V gave up 7 bases and J gave up 0 bases; unmatched junction bases: 28. The CDR3 here is CASVPSLRYFGTEPYSNQPQHF. CDR3 bases: TGCGCCAGCGTCCCGTCGCTTCGTTATTTTGGGACAGAACCGTATAGCAATCAGCCCCAGCATTTT.

The genes are TRBV4-3 and TRBJ2-5; 8 bases line up with TRBD2. Germline V gene sequence: CDR1 LGHNA, CDR2 YSLEER. The CDR3 loop spans 15 amino acids. V dropped 0 bases and J dropped 5; count of bases not matched to a gene: 5. CDR3 residues: CASSQDLSSGETQYF. In DNA, the CDR3 is TGCGCCAGCAGCCAAGATTTGTCTAGCGGGGAGACCCAGTACTTC.

The chain links TRBV5-5 to TRBJ2-7; D uncertain. Germline CDR1 SGHKS, CDR2 YYEKEE (reference sequence). V was trimmed by 2 bases and J by 6 bases, leaving 6 bases between them. The CDR3 spans 11 residues. The CDR3 coding sequence is TGTGCCAGCAGCTTAAACGGCGAGCAGTACTTC. Translation: CASSLNGEQYF.

This chain uses TRBV29-1 with TRBJ1-1, with 7 bases identical to TRBD1. V shed 7 bases and J 1 base; nucleotides not matched to a gene: 6. CDR1 is SQVTM, CDR2 ANQGSEA, per germline. This CDR3 comprises 13 residues. This chain's CDR3 is CSARTGSNTEAFF. The CDR3 coding sequence is TGCAGCGCCCGGACAGGATCGAACACTGAAGCTTTCTTT.

The gene calls are TRBV28 and TRBJ2-1; 7 positions match TRBD2. V lost 6 bases to trimming and J lost 4 bases; unmatched junction nucleotides: 3. The germline gives CDR1 MDHEN, CDR2 SYDVKM. The CDR3 consists of 13 residues. The chain's CDR3 is CASRTGGYNEQFF. Written as DNA, the CDR3 is TGTGCCAGCAGAACGGGGGGATACAATGAGCAGTTCTTC. Full variable domain (rest looked up from reference TRBV28 and TRBJ2-1): DVKVTQSSRYLVKRTGEKVFLECVQDMDHENMFWYRQDPGLGLRLIYFSYDVKMKEKGDIPEGYSVSREKKERFSLILESASTNQTSMYLCASRTGGYNEQFFGPGTRLTVL.

The V and J genes are TRBV15 and TRBJ1-2; possibly TRBD1 for D (5 bases). This CDR3 is 12 amino acids long. V lost 1 base and J lost 13, with 13 bases in between. In germline, CDR1 is LNHNV, CDR2 YYDKDF (reference sequence). CDR3 coding DNA: TGTGCCACCAGCAGAGTGGGAGACGGGGGCACCTTC. It is translated as CATSRVGDGGTF.

The chain has TRBV5-1 and TRBJ2-7, with D tentatively TRBD1 (6 bases). The CDR3 is 14 residues long. The germline gives CDR1 SGHRS, CDR2 YFSETQ. V was shortened by 0 bases and J by 3 bases, with 10 bases between the two germline ends. CDR3: CASSLGQVHYEQYF. CDR3 bases: TGCGCCAGCAGCTTGGGACAGGTCCACTACGAGCAGTACTTC.

This chain joins TRBV10-3 and TRBJ2-1; 14 bases agree with TRBD2. With V trimmed by 4 bases and J by 7 bases, 6 bases remained unmatched. Germline CDR1 is ENHRY and CDR2 is SYGVKD. CDR3 length equals 16 residues. The DNA of the CDR3 is TGTGCCATCAGTGGGGGGACTAGCGGGGGAGGGAATGAGCAGTTCTTC. The encoded protein is CAISGGTSGGGNEQFF.

The chain has TRBV6-1 and TRBJ2-2; D is perhaps TRBD1 (6 bases). Per the germline V gene, CDR1 is MNHNS and CDR2 is SASEGT. V lost 1 base, J lost 7 bases, and 13 bases lay in between. The CDR3 is made up of 15 amino acids. CDR3 sequence: CASSEGQVLFGELFF. The CDR3 DNA follows: TGTGCCAGCAGTGAAGGACAGGTACTCTTCGGGGAGCTGTTTTTT.

The chain carries TRBV7-2 and TRBJ2-5; D is perhaps TRBD2 (5 bases). The CDR3 covers 17 residues. V shed 1 base and J shed 4 bases, with 19 bases lying between them. Germline V gene sequence: CDR1 SGHTA, CDR2 FQGNSA. CDR3 loop: CASSLEGLGTTGETQYF. The CDR3 bases are TGTGCCAGCAGCTTAGAAGGACTCGGTACCACCGGAGAGACCCAGTACTTC.

This chain links TRBV27 with TRBJ1-2; 10 bases are shared with TRBD1. This CDR3 is 14 amino acids long. V dropped 4 bases and J dropped 5; count of bases not matched to a gene: 4. Germline lookup yields CDR1 MNHEY and CDR2 SMNVEV (reference sequence). The CDR3 nucleotides read TGTGCCAGCAGTTCGTGGACAGGGGGATATGGCTACACCTTC. Protein sequence: CASSSWTGGYGYTF.

The sample holds a few counts of this clone. The chain employs TRBV2 and TRBJ2-7; D ambiguous. Trimming removed 6 bases at V and 4 bases at J, with 10 bases between. CDR3 length: 12 amino acids. Germline-derived CDR1 and CDR2 are SNHLY and FYNNEI. The CDR3 is CASSSTLYEQYF. The CDR3 nucleotides are TGTGCCAGCAGCTCGACTCTTTACGAGCAGTACTTC. The complete variable domain, with remaining parts taken from reference TRBV2 and TRBJ2-7, reads EPEVTQTPSHQVTQMGQEVILRCVPISNHLYFYWYRQILGQKVEFLVSFYNNEISEKSEIFDDQFSVERPDGSNFTLKIRSTKLEDSAMYFCASSSTLYEQYFGPGTRLTVT.

The chain employs TRBV6-5 and TRBJ1-1; tentative D call: TRBD1 (5 bases). Trimming cost V 7 bases and J 4 bases, with 16 bases left between them. The CDR3 consists of 14 residues. Germline V CDR1 and CDR2: MNHEY, SVGAGI. The CDR3 protein is CASIQDLGRTEAFF. Here the CDR3 DNA reads TGTGCCAGCATCCAGGACCTGGGGCGCACTGAAGCTTTCTTT.

This chain uses TRBV5-1 with TRBJ1-1, with 11 bases aligning to TRBD1. Trimming removed 2 bases from V and 4 bases from J; junction bases left unmatched: 4. The length of the CDR3 is 15 residues. Germline V lookup: CDR1 SGHRS, CDR2 YFSETQ. The CDR3 DNA reads TGCGCCAGCAGCTTTACCGGGACAGGGGGCACTGAAGCTTTCTTT. Protein sequence: CASSFTGTGGTEAFF.

V gene TRBV9 combines with J gene TRBJ2-7; 7 nucleotides match TRBD1. The CDR3 spans 15 residues. The V gene's germline CDR1 is SGDLS and CDR2 YYNGEE. The ends lost 0 bases at V and 0 bases at J; junction bases unmatched: 3. This chain's CDR3 is CASSVDGTASYEQYF. The CDR3 nucleotides are TGTGCCAGCAGCGTAGATGGGACAGCCTCCTACGAGCAGTACTTC. Drawing the rest from reference TRBV9 and TRBJ2-7, the complete variable domain is DSGVTQTPKHLITATGQRVTLRCSPRSGDLSVYWYQQSLDQGLQFLIQYYNGEERAKGNILERFSAQQFPDLHSELNLSSLELGDSALYFCASSVDGTASYEQYFGPGTRLTVT.

This clone was seen a handful of times. The chain uses TRBV27 and TRBJ2-1; 8 bases align to TRBD1. The V and J ends lost 4 bases and 4 bases, in that order; junction bases with no gene match: 6. The germline CDR1 and CDR2 sequences are MNHEY and SMNVEV (reference sequence). The CDR3 covers 15 residues. The CDR3 spells CASSSGQVIYNEQFF. DNA of the CDR3: TGTGCCAGCAGTTCGGGACAGGTCATATACAATGAGCAGTTCTTC.

V is TRBV5-1 and J is TRBJ2-1; TRBD1 agrees at 10 bases. The CDR3 length is 18 residues. The V segment lost 4 bases and the J segment 6 bases; nucleotides outside the gene matches: 16. The germline V gene encodes CDR1 SGHRS and CDR2 YFSETQ. The CDR3 nucleotides read TGCGCCAGCAGCCCACTTAAAACCGGGACAGGGGTGGGCAATGAGCAGTTCTTC. This codes for CASSPLKTGTGVGNEQFF.

CDR3 sequence: CASSPGVNGGYTF. The DNA for the CDR3 is TGTGCCAGCAGCCCCGGGGTTAACGGCGGCTACACCTTC. V is TRBV7-8 and J is TRBJ1-2, with D hard to call. Germline V gives CDR1 SGHVS, CDR2 FQNEAQ. This CDR3 region has 13 residues. Trimming pared 5 bases from V and 8 bases from J, leaving 15 bases between.

V usage is TRBV6-5 and J usage is TRBJ2-7, with no clear D. CDR3 length equals 12 residues. V was clipped by 5 bases and J by 0 bases, with 5 bases between them. Germline V lookup: CDR1 MNHEY, CDR2 SVGAGI. Here the CDR3 reads CASSPSSYEQYF. As DNA, the CDR3 is TGTGCCAGCAGTCCGAGCTCCTACGAGCAGTACTTC.

This rearrangement joins TRBV7-9 to TRBJ1-1, with D possibly being TRBD1 (6 bases). Per the germline V gene, CDR1 is SEHNR and CDR2 is FQNEAQ (reference sequence). Deletions cut 0 bases from V and 3 bases from J, with 8 bases between. This CDR3 is 14 amino acids long. CDR3 nucleotides: TGTGCCAGCAGCTTAGCACAGGGACACACTGAAGCTTTCTTT. Residues: CASSLAQGHTEAFF.